This T cell receptor (beta chain) was identified in a study of molecular identifiers for immune sequencing clone quantification. A remark on this clonotype: A much larger clone is a single base away; this may be a read error.

V was pared by 1 base and J by 3 bases, with 9 bases between. The CDR3 has 13 residues. Germline V CDR1 and CDR2: GTSNPN, SVGIG (reference sequence). TCRdb re-called the PCR reads with MiXCR, one entry per CDR3 protein. The sample includes roughly 630,000 distinct CDR3 sequences, around 25% seen only once; the top ten take approximately 0.75%. The receptor comes from a human donor in good health. Some libraries in this study had Jurkat cell RNA spiked in. The rearrangement links TRBV30 to TRBJ1-1; no reliable D call. The specimen sequenced was naive CD8+ T cells from blood, with Jurkat cell RNA spiked in. Subset of the sample: FACS-sorted CD8+CD4-CCR7+CD45RA+ naive T cells. For the CDR3, the DNA is TGTGCCTGGAGTGGAGTTGGAGACACTGAAGCTTTCTTT. This encodes CAWSGVGDTEAFF.